Listed below are T cell receptor beta chains from one sample, sequenced in a study of shared clonotypes between healthy human individuals. Only in-frame clones appear in the TCRdb table, and some are missing; sequencing was by immunoSEQ multiplex PCR. Of a few million clones in the sample, approximately 93% were seen once. The source material was naive CD4+ T cells from PBMCs. The receptor set was obtained from a man younger than 35 in good health. Some clones in this sample may be carry-over from other donors' samples. Both conserved end residues are part of each CDR3.

j_call cdr3_length v_call cdr3_aa
TRBJ1-2 15 TRBV7-9 CASSLLGAGSLGYTF
TRBJ2-5 13 TRBV28 CASVATNQETQYF
TRBJ1-5 15 TRBV7-8 CASSLGRDSNQPQHF
TRBJ2-3 16 TRBV5-1 CASSLPLAGAADTQYF
TRBJ1-1 12 TRBV29-1 CSVGEVRGEAFF
TRBJ1-2 13 TRBV5-1 CASSLEQLYGYTF
TRBJ2-1 16 TRBV12-5 CASGLGAYGRVNEQFF
TRBJ2-3 15 TRBV28 CASTWTPRAGDTQYF
TRBJ2-7 17 TRBV4-3 CASSHNYGGGRSYEQYF
TRBJ1-5 14 TRBV2 CASRETVSNQPQHF